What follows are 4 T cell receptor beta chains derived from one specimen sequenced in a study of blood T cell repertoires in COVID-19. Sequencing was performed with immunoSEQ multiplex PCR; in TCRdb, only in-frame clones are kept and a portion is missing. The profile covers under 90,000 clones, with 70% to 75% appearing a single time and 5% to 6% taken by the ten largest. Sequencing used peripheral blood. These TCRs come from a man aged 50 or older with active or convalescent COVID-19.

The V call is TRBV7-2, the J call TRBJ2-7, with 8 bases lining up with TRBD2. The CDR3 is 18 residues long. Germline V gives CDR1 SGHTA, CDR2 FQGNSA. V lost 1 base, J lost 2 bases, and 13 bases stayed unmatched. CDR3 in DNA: TGTGCCAGCAGCTTAGATAACGGGGGGGCCGTATGGGCCTACGAGCAGTACTTC. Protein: CASSLDNGGAVWAYEQYF.

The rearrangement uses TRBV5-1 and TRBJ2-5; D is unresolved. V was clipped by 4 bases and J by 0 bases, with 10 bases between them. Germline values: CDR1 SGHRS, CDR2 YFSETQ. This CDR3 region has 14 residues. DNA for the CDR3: TGCGCCAGCAGCGAGAGCCCGGACCAAGAGACCCAGTACTTC. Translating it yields CASSESPDQETQYF. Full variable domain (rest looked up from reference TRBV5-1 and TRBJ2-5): KAGVTQTPRYLIKTRGQQVTLSCSPISGHRSVSWYQQTPGQGLQFLFEYFSETQRNKGNFPGRFSGRQFSNSRSEMNVSTLELGDSALYLCASSESPDQETQYFGPGTRLLVL.

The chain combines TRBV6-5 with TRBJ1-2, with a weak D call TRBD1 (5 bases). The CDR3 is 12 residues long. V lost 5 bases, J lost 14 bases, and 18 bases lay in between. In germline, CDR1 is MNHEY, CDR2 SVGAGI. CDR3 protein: CASSPFPGIRTF. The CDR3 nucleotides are TGTGCCAGCAGTCCCTTTCCAGGGATTCGGACCTTC.

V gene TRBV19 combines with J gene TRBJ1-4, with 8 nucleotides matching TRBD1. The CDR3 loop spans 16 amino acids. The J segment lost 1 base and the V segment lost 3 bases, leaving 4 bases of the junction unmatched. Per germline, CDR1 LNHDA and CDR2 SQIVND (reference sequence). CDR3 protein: CASSILTGGTNEKLFF. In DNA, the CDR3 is TGTGCCAGTAGTATCCTAACAGGGGGAACTAATGAAAAACTGTTTTTT.